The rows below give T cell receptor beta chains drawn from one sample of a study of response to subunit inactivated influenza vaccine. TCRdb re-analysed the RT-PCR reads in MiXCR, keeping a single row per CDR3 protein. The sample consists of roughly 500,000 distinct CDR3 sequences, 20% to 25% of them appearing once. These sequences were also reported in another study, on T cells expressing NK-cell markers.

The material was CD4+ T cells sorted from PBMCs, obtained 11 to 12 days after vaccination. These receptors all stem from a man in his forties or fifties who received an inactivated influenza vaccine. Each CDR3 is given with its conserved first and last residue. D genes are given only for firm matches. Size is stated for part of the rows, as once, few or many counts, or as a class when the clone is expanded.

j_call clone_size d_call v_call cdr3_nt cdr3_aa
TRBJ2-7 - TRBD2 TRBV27 TGTGCCAGCAGAATCAGAGGACTAGCGGGGGTCTACGAGCAGTACTTC CASRIRGLAGVYEQYF
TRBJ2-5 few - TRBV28 TGTGCCAGCAGCTCCTGGAAGGATAAGACCCAGTACTTC CASSSWKDKTQYF
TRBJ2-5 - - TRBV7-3 TGTGCCAGCAGCTTAAGACGGCAAGAGACCCAGTACTTC CASSLRRQETQYF
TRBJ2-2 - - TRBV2 TGTGCCAGCAGTGAAGAGCGGGCGAACACCGGGGAGCTGTTTTTT CASSEERANTGELFF
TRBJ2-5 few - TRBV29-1 TGCAGCGTGCAGGGGAACCAAGAGACCCAGTACTTC CSVQGNQETQYF
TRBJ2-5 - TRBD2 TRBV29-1 TGCAGCGTCAAATCGGCTAGCGGAGAGACCCAGTACTTC CSVKSASGETQYF
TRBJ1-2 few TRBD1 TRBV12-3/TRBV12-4 TGTGCCAGCAGACGGGACAGTATCCATGGCTACACCTTC CASRRDSIHGYTF
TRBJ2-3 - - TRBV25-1 TGTGCCAGCAGTGATCCTATTCTTGCAGATACGCAGTATTTT CASSDPILADTQYF
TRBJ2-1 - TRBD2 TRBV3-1 TGTGCCAGCAGCCTCCTGGGACTAGCGGGAGAACTTGAGCAGTTCTTC CASSLLGLAGELEQFF
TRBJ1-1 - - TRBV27 TGTGCCAGCAGTTCCAGGACGGTGAACACTGAAGCTTTCTTT CASSSRTVNTEAFF
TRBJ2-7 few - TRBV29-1 TGCAGCGTTGCCCCGACAGGCTCAGGCTACGAGCAGTACTTC CSVAPTGSGYEQYF
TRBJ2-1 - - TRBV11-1 TGTGCCAGCAGCCCCGGGGGTTCTCTAGTTTACAATGAGCAGTTCTTC CASSPGGSLVYNEQFF
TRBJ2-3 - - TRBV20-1 TGCAGTGCTAGGTCCCTTCAGGCGGCTGTCACAGATACGCAGTATTTT CSARSLQAAVTDTQYF
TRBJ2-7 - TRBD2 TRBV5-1 TGCGCCAGCACCAAGACTAGCGGGGGTTCCTACGAGCAGTACTTC CASTKTSGGSYEQYF
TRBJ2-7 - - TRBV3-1 TGTGCCAGCAGCCAAGGTCCAGGAGGGTCCTACGAGCAGTACTTC CASSQGPGGSYEQYF
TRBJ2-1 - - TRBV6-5 TGTGCCAGCAGTTACGAGTACTCGAGCTCCTACAATGAGCAGTTCTTC CASSYEYSSSYNEQFF
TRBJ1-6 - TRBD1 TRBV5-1 TGCGCCAGCAGCTCTCTTCCAGGGGGCTTAAATTCACCCCTCCACTTT CASSSLPGGLNSPLHF
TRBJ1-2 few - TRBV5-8 TGTGCCAGCAGTGCCTGGGAGAGGAGCTATGGCTACACCTTC CASSAWERSYGYTF
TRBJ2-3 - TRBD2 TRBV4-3 TGCGCCAGCAGCCATGCATTAGCGGGGTACACAGATACGCAGTATTTT CASSHALAGYTDTQYF
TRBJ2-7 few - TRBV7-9 TGTGCCAGCAGCTTAGCAGGCAGCGGCTCCTACGAGCAGTACTTC CASSLAGSGSYEQYF
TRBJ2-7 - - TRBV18 TGTGCCAGCTCACCACGCGAGGGCGACGAGCAGTACTTC CASSPREGDEQYF
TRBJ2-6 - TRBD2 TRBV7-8 TGTGCCAGCAGCCCGGGACTAGCGGGAGGTAGTGGGGCCAACGTCCTGACTTTC CASSPGLAGGSGANVLTF
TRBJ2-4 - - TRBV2 TGTGCCAGCAACTCCCGACAGGCAGTAGCCAAAAACATTCAGTACTTC CASNSRQAVAKNIQYF
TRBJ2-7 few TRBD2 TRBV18 TGTGCCAGCTCACCTAGCGGGAGGGCACACGAGCAGTACTTC CASSPSGRAHEQYF
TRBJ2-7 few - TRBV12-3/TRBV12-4 TGTGCCAGCAGTACTAGGGAGGAGTCCGAACAGTACTTC CASSTREESEQYF
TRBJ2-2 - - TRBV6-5 TGTGCCAGCAGTTATGCGGGTCACACCGGGGAGCTGTTTTTT CASSYAGHTGELFF
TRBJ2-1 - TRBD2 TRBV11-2 TGTGCCAGCGGGCCTAGCGGGGGGCCGGGCAATGAGCAGTTCTTC CASGPSGGPGNEQFF
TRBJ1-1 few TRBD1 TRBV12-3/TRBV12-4 TGTGCCAGCATTATAACAGGGGTAAGCACTGAAGCTTTCTTT CASIITGVSTEAFF
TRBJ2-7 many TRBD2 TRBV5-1 TGCGCCAGCAGCTTGCTAGCGGGAGGGTACGAGCAGTACTTC CASSLLAGGYEQYF
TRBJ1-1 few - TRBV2 TGTGCCAGCAGGGGACCGAAGCGAGGGAACACTGAAGCTTTCTTT CASRGPKRGNTEAFF
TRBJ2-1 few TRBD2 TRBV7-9 TGTGCCAGCAGCTTCCCGGGACTAGGAGTCAATGAGCAGTTCTTC CASSFPGLGVNEQFF
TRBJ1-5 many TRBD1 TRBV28 TGTGCCAGCAGTCCGACACAGGGGGCTTCAAATCAGCCCCAGCATTTT CASSPTQGASNQPQHF
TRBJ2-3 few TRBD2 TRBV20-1 TGCAGTGCGAGAGCAATGGCTAGCGGATTCACAGATACGCAGTATTTT CSARAMASGFTDTQYF
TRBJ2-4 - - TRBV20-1 TGCAGTGCTAGACTCTTAGCCAAAAACATTCAGTACTTC CSARLLAKNIQYF
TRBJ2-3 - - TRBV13 TGTGCCAGCAGCTCCGGACTTCCTAGCACAGATACGCAGTATTTT CASSSGLPSTDTQYF
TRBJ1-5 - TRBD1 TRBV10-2 TGCGCCAGCAGTGACGACAGGGGTGGTCAGCCCCAGCATTTT CASSDDRGGQPQHF
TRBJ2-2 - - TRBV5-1 TGCGCCAGCAGCCTGACCCGACAGGCGAACACCGGGGAGCTGTTTTTT CASSLTRQANTGELFF
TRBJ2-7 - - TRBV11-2 TGTGCCAGCAGCCCACTGGGTGGCAGGACCTTAGGCTACGAGCAGTACTTC CASSPLGGRTLGYEQYF
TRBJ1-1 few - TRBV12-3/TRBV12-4 TGTGCCAGCAGAGTCTCCGACGGTGAAGCTTTCTTT CASRVSDGEAFF
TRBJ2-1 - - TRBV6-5 TGTGCCAGCAGTGTACTCCTCTGGGGTGAGCAGTTCTTC CASSVLLWGEQFF
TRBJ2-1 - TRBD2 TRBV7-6 TGTGCCAGCAGCCGGCGGCCCTTGGCTAGCGGGAGGGCCGGATTTTATGAGCAGTTCTTC CASSRRPLASGRAGFYEQFF
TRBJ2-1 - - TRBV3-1 TGTGCCAGCAGCCAAGATCCCGGCGTCCCCGAGCAGTTCTTC CASSQDPGVPEQFF
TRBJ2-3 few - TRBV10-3 TGTGCCATCAGCCAACAGGGGGGGACAGATACGCAGTATTTT CAISQQGGTDTQYF
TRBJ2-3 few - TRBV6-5 TGTGCCAGCAGTTACCCTAAAATGGAGCCTCTCTCCCCAGATACGCAGTATTTT CASSYPKMEPLSPDTQYF
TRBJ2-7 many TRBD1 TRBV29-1 TGCAGCGTCGCCCGGACAGGGAGCTCCTACGAGCAGTACTTC CSVARTGSSYEQYF
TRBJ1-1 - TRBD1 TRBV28 TGTGCCAGCAGATTGGACAGGGTGGGGAACACTGAAGCTTTCTTT CASRLDRVGNTEAFF
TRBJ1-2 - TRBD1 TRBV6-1 TGTGCCGTACGACCGGGACAGGATAACTATGGCTACACCTTC CAVRPGQDNYGYTF
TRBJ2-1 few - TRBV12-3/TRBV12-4 TGTGCCAGCAGTCCTAGCGTAGGTAACAATGAGCAGTTCTTC CASSPSVGNNEQFF
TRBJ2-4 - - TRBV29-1 TGCAGCGCCGGGATAGTAGGGGTAGCCAAAAACATTCAGTACTTC CSAGIVGVAKNIQYF
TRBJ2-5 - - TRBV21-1 TGTGCCAGCAGCAAGGGTAGCGGGAGAGGAGAGACCCAGTACTTC CASSKGSGRGETQYF
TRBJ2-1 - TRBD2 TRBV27 TGTGCCAGCAGTTCCAATCCGGGACTATCGTGGCATGAGCAGTTCTTC CASSSNPGLSWHEQFF